The 18 T cell receptor beta chains reported below all come from one sample, sequenced in a study of T cell repertoires in cytomegalovirus infection. TCRdb re-derived calls from the reads in MiXCR, one entry per CDR3 protein. The sample includes hundreds of thousands of distinct CDR3 sequences, 29% of them seen just once. Their antigens remain unidentified. The sequenced sample was cultured PBMCs, obtained from culture after CMV antigen stimulation. The source of these receptors is a human donor in good health (CMV status not recorded). Some clones in this sample may be carry-over from other donors' samples.

The chain has TRBV28 and TRBJ1-6; D ambiguous. The CDR3 is 12 amino acids. The V gene lost 2 bases and the J gene lost 9 bases, with 5 bases spanning the gap. The germline gives CDR1 MDHEN, CDR2 SYDVKM. The CDR3 sequence: CASSLKGSPLHF. CDR3 nucleotides: TGTGCCAGCAGTTTAAAAGGTTCACCCCTCCACTTT.

This clonotype was detected ten times or more. V gene TRBV7-2 combines with J gene TRBJ1-5; D call uncertain. V shed 1 base and J shed 0 bases, with 7 bases lying between them. Germline V gene lookup returns CDR1 SGHTA and CDR2 FQGNSA. The CDR3 runs 15 residues. CDR3 amino acids: CASSLEGSSNQPQHF. CDR3 nucleotides: TGTGCCAGCAGCTTAGAGGGTAGTAGCAATCAGCCCCAGCATTTT.

This clonotype came up a few times. The chain is built from TRBV7-2 and TRBJ2-4, with D hard to call. There are 13 residues in the CDR3. Trimming stripped 4 bases from V and 5 bases from J, with 9 bases between. Germline V lookup: CDR1 SGHTA, CDR2 FQGNSA. The CDR3 sequence is CASSSSGENIQYF. For the CDR3, the DNA is TGTGCCAGCAGCTCGTCCGGCGAAAACATTCAGTACTTC.

The chain couples TRBV7-2 to TRBJ2-5; D not certain. There are 13 residues in the CDR3. CDR1 and CDR2 from the germline V gene are SGHTA and FQGNSA. Trimming shortened V by 2 bases and J by 2 bases, and 6 bases separated the two germline ends. CDR3 bases: TGTGCCAGCAGCTTAAGTCAGCAAGAGACCCAGTACTTC. It is translated as CASSLSQQETQYF.

CDR3 coding DNA: TGTGCCACCAGCAGAGGTTTAGCGGGGAGTTCAGATACGCAGTATTTT. Translating gives CATSRGLAGSSDTQYF. This rearrangement joins TRBV15 to TRBJ2-3; 8 nucleotides match TRBD2. The ends lost 1 base at V and 4 bases at J; junction bases unmatched: 7. The CDR3 runs 16 residues. The germline V gene has CDR1 LNHNV and CDR2 YYDKDF (reference sequence). Looking up the rest from reference TRBV15 and TRBJ2-3 gives the full variable domain: DAMVIQNPRYQVTQFGKPVTLSCSQTLNHNVMYWYQQKSSQAPKLLFHYYDKDFNNEADTPDNFQSRRPNTSFCFLDIRSPGLGDTAMYLCATSRGLAGSSDTQYFGPGTRLTVL.

The chain recombines TRBV6-2 or TRBV6-3 with TRBJ1-5; D remains ambiguous. Germline CDR1 is MNHEY and CDR2 is SVGEGT. Trimming pared 0 bases from V and 5 bases from J, leaving 14 bases between. The CDR3 runs 16 residues. The DNA for the CDR3 is TGTGCCAGCAGTTACTCTCGCCGCCTGCCCCATCAGCCCCAGCATTTT. This encodes CASSYSRRLPHQPQHF.

This clonotype was recorded at least ten times. V and J are TRBV7-2 and TRBJ2-2, with 8 bases lining up with TRBD1. With V trimmed by 3 bases and J by 4 bases, 4 bases remained unmatched. The germline V gene encodes CDR1 SGHTA and CDR2 FQGNSA. The CDR3 covers 15 residues. CDR3 bases: TGTGCCAGCAGCTTGGTCGGGACAGGCACCGGGGAGCTGTTTTTT. This gives the protein CASSLVGTGTGELFF. The full variable domain, in which reference TRBV7-2 and TRBJ2-2 provide the parts outside the CDR3, is GAGVSQSPSNKVTEKGKDVELRCDPISGHTALYWYRQSLGQGLEFLIYFQGNSAPDKSGLPSDRFSAERTGGSVSTLTIQRTQQEDSAVYLCASSLVGTGTGELFFGEGSRLTVL.

The rearrangement joins TRBV7-9 to TRBJ2-1, with a possible D match to TRBD2 (7 bases). The V gene lost 3 bases and the J gene lost 7 bases, with 28 bases spanning the gap. Germline V gene sequence: CDR1 SEHNR, CDR2 FQNEAQ (reference sequence). This CDR3 region has 19 residues. CDR3 DNA: TGTGCCAGCAGCTTCTCACTCTTGGGGGCGGGGGCAGAATATAATGAGCAGTTCTTC. This sequence encodes CASSFSLLGAGAEYNEQFF.

CDR3 DNA: TGCGCCAGCAGCCCCACCGGGCCTTACACCGGGGAGCTGTTTTTT. Its protein product is CASSPTGPYTGELFF. The rearrangement links TRBV5-1 to TRBJ2-2; no firm D call. This CDR3 contains 15 residues. Germline V lookup: CDR1 SGHRS, CDR2 YFSETQ. V lost 4 bases, J lost 3 bases, and 13 bases lay in between.

This clonotype was recorded a few times. This chain uses TRBV5-6 with TRBJ1-2, with D tentatively TRBD1 (5 bases). The V end lost 6 bases, the J end lost 1 base, and 10 bases lay between the germline ends. Germline V lookup: CDR1 SGHDT, CDR2 YYEEEE. The CDR3 sequence is 13 residues long. The CDR3 protein is CASTSTVNYGYTF. CDR3 DNA sequence: TGTGCCAGCACTTCGACAGTTAACTATGGCTACACCTTC.

The chain is built from TRBV28 and TRBJ2-7, with D maybe TRBD2 (5 bases). CDR3 length: 14 amino acids. Germline values: CDR1 MDHEN, CDR2 SYDVKM. Trimming left V 5 bases short and J 7 bases short, with 18 bases between. CDR3 residues: CASSLRLGLEEQYF. Here the CDR3 DNA reads TGTGCCAGCAGTCTACGTCTTGGACTGGAGGAGCAGTACTTC.

V and J are TRBV20-1 and TRBJ1-5; D unclear. This CDR3 is built from 16 residues. The germline CDR1 and CDR2 sequences are DFQATT and SNEGSKA (reference sequence). V lost 0 bases, J lost 0 bases, and 12 bases lay in between. The CDR3 reads CSARDERAYSNQPQHF. CDR3 sequence (DNA): TGCAGTGCTAGAGATGAGAGAGCGTATAGCAATCAGCCCCAGCATTTT.

This clonotype was found many times. The chain combines TRBV6-2 or TRBV6-3 with TRBJ1-5; D remains ambiguous. V lost 0 bases to trimming and J lost 7 bases, with 10 bases between them. This CDR3 contains 14 residues. In germline, CDR1 is MNHEY, CDR2 SVGEGT. CDR3 DNA sequence: TGTGCCAGCAGTTACTCGTCTTACCGACAGCCCCAGCATTTT. The encoded protein is CASSYSSYRQPQHF.

This clonotype was counted only a few times. The CDR3 spells CASSLRTGENYGYTF. CDR3 in DNA: TGTGCCAGCAGTTTACGGACGGGGGAGAACTATGGCTACACCTTC. The J gene is TRBJ1-2, the V gene TRBV12-3 or TRBV12-4; maybe TRBD1 (5 bases). The CDR3 is made up of 15 amino acids. V gave up 2 bases and J gave up 2 bases, with 12 bases separating them.

This clonotype was seen a handful of times. V is TRBV7-6 and J is TRBJ2-1, with D perhaps assigned TRBD1 or TRBD2 (5 bases each). This CDR3 is 12 amino acids long. Trimming left V 6 bases short and J 13 bases short, with 16 bases between. CDR1 is SGHVS and CDR2 is FNYEAQ in the germline V gene. The CDR3 region has the DNA TGTGCCAGCAGTCCCGAAGGGACCCACCAGTTCTTC. The encoded protein is CASSPEGTHQFF.

For the CDR3, the DNA is TGTGCCAGTAGTATAGATCATAGGGAGAACACTGAAGCTTTCTTT. Translation gives CASSIDHRENTEAFF. V usage is TRBV19 and J usage is TRBJ1-1; D is uncertain. Trimming shortened V by 0 bases and J by 1 base, and 9 bases separated the two germline ends. The CDR3 has 15 residues. Germline loops: CDR1 LNHDA, CDR2 SQIVND (reference sequence).

This clonotype was counted between two and nine times. V usage is TRBV27 and J usage is TRBJ2-3; the match to TRBD2 covers 10 bases. The CDR3 consists of 18 residues. CDR1 is MNHEY, CDR2 SMNVEV, per germline (reference sequence). Trimming at V came to 5 bases and at J to 0 bases, leaving 11 bases not matched to a gene. The CDR3 reads CASSHYSGRSLSTDTQYF. The CDR3 DNA is TGTGCCAGCAGTCATTATAGCGGGAGGTCATTAAGCACAGATACGCAGTATTTT.

This chain connects TRBV5-4 to TRBJ1-1; TRBD1 might be the D (6 bases). Trimming left V 5 bases short and J 10 bases short, with 12 bases between. The CDR3 is made up of 11 amino acids. Germline assignment: CDR1 SGHNT and CDR2 YYREEE (reference sequence). DNA of the CDR3: TGTGCCAGCAGTCTCAGGGGCATAGCTTTCTTT. It codes for CASSLRGIAFF.